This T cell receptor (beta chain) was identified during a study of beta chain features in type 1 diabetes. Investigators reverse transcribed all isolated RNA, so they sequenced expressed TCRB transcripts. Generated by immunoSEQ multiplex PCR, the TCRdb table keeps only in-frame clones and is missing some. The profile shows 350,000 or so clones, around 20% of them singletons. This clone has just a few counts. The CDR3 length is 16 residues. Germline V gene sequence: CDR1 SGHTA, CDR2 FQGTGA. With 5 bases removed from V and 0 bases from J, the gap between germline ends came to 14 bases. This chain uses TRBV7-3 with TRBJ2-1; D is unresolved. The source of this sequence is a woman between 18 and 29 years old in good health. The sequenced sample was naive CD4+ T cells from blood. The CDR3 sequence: CASSLGYQSSYNEQFF. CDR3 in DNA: TGTGCCAGCAGCCTGGGCTATCAGAGCTCCTACAATGAGCAGTTCTTC.